The rows below give T cell receptor beta chains drawn from one sample of a study of cytomegalovirus exposure and HLA in healthy donors. The assay was immunoSEQ multiplex PCR, and TCRdb's table has in-frame clones only and misses some. The sample lists some 160,000 clones, 77% seen once, with approximately 1.6% in the top ten. What was sequenced was PBMCs. The receptor set was obtained from a woman aged 25-40 years in good health and CMV-seronegative. The CDR3 runs from the conserved cysteine through the conserved F or W. D genes are given only for firm matches. A row's size may be missing; if present it is once, few, many or a size class.

j_gene: TRBJ2-3; abundance: NA; d_gene: NA; v_gene: TRBV14; CDR3nt: TGTGCCAGCAGGCCCTTTCAGGGCACAGATACGCAGTATTTT; CDR3aa: CASRPFQGTDTQYF
j_gene: TRBJ2-3; abundance: few; d_gene: NA; v_gene: TRBV4-3; CDR3nt: TGCGCCAGCAGACCTTCGAGCGGAAGCACAGATACGCAGTATTTT; CDR3aa: CASRPSSGSTDTQYF
j_gene: TRBJ1-4; abundance: few; d_gene: NA; v_gene: TRBV10-1; CDR3nt: TGCGCCAGCAGTGACTTCTCTCGTAGGACAGAGAATGAAAAACTGTTTTTT; CDR3aa: CASSDFSRRTENEKLFF
j_gene: TRBJ2-1; abundance: NA; d_gene: TRBD2; v_gene: TRBV15; CDR3nt: TGTGCCGCGGGGCAGCGGGAGAGCTCCTACAATGAGCAGTTCTTC; CDR3aa: CAAGQRESSYNEQFF
j_gene: TRBJ2-1; abundance: NA; d_gene: TRBD1; v_gene: TRBV5-1; CDR3nt: TGCGCCAGCAGCTCGGGGACAGAATCCTACAATGAGCAGTTCTTC; CDR3aa: CASSSGTESYNEQFF
j_gene: TRBJ1-3; abundance: NA; d_gene: NA; v_gene: TRBV19; CDR3nt: TGTGCCAGTAGTATCAATGCGGGAAACACCATATATTTT; CDR3aa: CASSINAGNTIYF
j_gene: TRBJ2-7; abundance: few; d_gene: TRBD2; v_gene: TRBV7-9; CDR3nt: TGTGCCAGCAGTCCCGTGGGACTAGCGGGGGGCCGGGGAAACGAGCAGTACTTC; CDR3aa: CASSPVGLAGGRGNEQYF
j_gene: TRBJ1-1; abundance: NA; d_gene: TRBD1; v_gene: TRBV11-3; CDR3nt: TGTGCCAGCAGCTCTGGACAGGGTGAAGCTTTCTTT; CDR3aa: CASSSGQGEAFF
j_gene: TRBJ2-2; abundance: NA; d_gene: TRBD2; v_gene: TRBV4-3; CDR3nt: TGCGCCAGCAGCCTACTAGCGGGTACGAACACCGGGGAGCTGTTTTTT; CDR3aa: CASSLLAGTNTGELFF
j_gene: TRBJ2-7; abundance: NA; d_gene: TRBD2; v_gene: TRBV15; CDR3nt: TGTGCCACCAGCAGCCAGCGGGGGGGCCTGGGAGAGCAGTACTTC; CDR3aa: CATSSQRGGLGEQYF
j_gene: TRBJ2-2; abundance: NA; d_gene: TRBD1; v_gene: TRBV14; CDR3nt: TGTGCCAGCAACGGACAGGGCTTCACCGGGGAGCTGTTTTTT; CDR3aa: CASNGQGFTGELFF
j_gene: TRBJ2-2; abundance: NA; d_gene: TRBD2; v_gene: TRBV6-5; CDR3nt: TGTGCCAGCAGTGTGACTAGCGGGAACACCGGGGAGCTGTTTTTT; CDR3aa: CASSVTSGNTGELFF